The next 5 T cell receptor beta chains were all read from a single sample in a study of control samples from healthy donors and cancer patients. Sequenced by immunoSEQ multiplex PCR; TCRdb stores in-frame clones only, minus some. The data hold approximately 160,000 clones, with 94% observed a single time. Sequences were obtained from blood. Source of these receptors: a woman aged 18 to 35 in good health.

The rearrangement joins TRBV3-1 (or the pseudogene TRBV3-2) to TRBJ1-1; D might be TRBD1 (5 bases). The V end lost 3 bases, the J end lost 6 bases, and 5 bases lay between the germline ends. CDR3 length equals 11 residues. Germline CDR1 LGHDT, CDR2 YNNKEL (reference sequence). This CDR3 reads CASSQGAEAFF. The CDR3 nucleotides are TGTGCCAGCAGCCAGGGGGCTGAAGCTTTCTTT.

Remarks on this clone: At one end, the junction sequence differs from germline, possibly due to a read error. This sample also contains other DNA sequences that code for the same CDR3. This chain links TRBV20-1 with TRBJ2-3; D is ambiguous. This CDR3 is built from 10 residues. Germline V lookup: CDR1 DFQATT, CDR2 SNEGSKA (reference sequence). The CDR3 DNA sequence: TGCAGTGCCCGCACCGATACGCAGTATTTT. Its protein product is CSARTDTQYF.

The chain uses TRBV5-1 and TRBJ1-1, with 8 bases aligning to TRBD1. With V trimmed by 4 bases and J by 6 bases, 11 bases remained unmatched. Per germline, CDR1 SGHRS and CDR2 YFSETQ. The CDR3 is 15 residues long. CDR3 nucleotides: TGCGCCAGCAGCCGGACAGGGCCAATAGAGGCTGAAGCTTTCTTT. Translation: CASSRTGPIEAEAFF.

The V gene is TRBV6-2 or TRBV6-3, the J gene TRBJ1-1, with TRBD1 as a possible D gene (5 bases). Germline CDR1 is MNHEY and CDR2 is SVGEGT. This CDR3 is 15 amino acids long. V lost 3 bases and J 5 bases, leaving 16 bases between the germline ends. CDR3: CASSYSAGRGTEAFF. CDR3 DNA sequence: TGTGCCAGCAGTTATTCGGCCGGGAGGGGTACTGAAGCTTTCTTT.

The J gene is TRBJ2-7, the V gene TRBV27, with D perhaps TRBD1 (6 bases). V lost 8 bases and J lost 0, with 17 bases in between. Germline assignment: CDR1 MNHEY and CDR2 SMNVEV (reference sequence). The CDR3 sequence is 15 residues long. The CDR3 protein is CASGKTGLHSYEQYF. CDR3 DNA: TGTGCCAGCGGTAAGACAGGCTTACACTCCTACGAGCAGTACTTC.